A selection of T cell receptor beta chains follows, all from one sample in a study of cytomegalovirus exposure and HLA in healthy donors. This table comes from immunoSEQ multiplex PCR, and its TCRdb copy is limited to in-frame clones, with some not included. The data contain 90,000 to 150,000 clones, roughly 90% of them seen just once; the ten biggest clones take up under 6.5%. The sequenced sample was PBMCs. Every receptor here comes from a woman aged 18-30 years in good health and CMV-seropositive. The CDR3 runs from the conserved cysteine through the conserved F or W. A D gene is named only where the DNA matches it firmly. The listing skips clone size in some rows; elsewhere it reads once, few, many or a size class.

CASIPDQPQHF,TGTGCCAGCATCCCTGATCAGCCCCAGCATTTT,TRBJ1-5,.,11,TRBV11-3,.
CASSPQGTGTNEKLFF,TGCGCCAGCAGCCCACAGGGTACGGGGACTAATGAAAAACTGTTTTTT,TRBJ1-4,once,16,TRBV5-1,.
CASSFGTPGELFF,TGTGCCAGCAGCTTCGGGACTCCCGGGGAGCTGTTTTTT,TRBJ2-2,few,13,TRBV27,.
CASSEAGGWDSTEAFF,TGTGCCAGCAGTGAAGCTGGCGGGTGGGACTCCACTGAAGCTTTCTTT,TRBJ1-1,.,16,TRBV6-1,.
CAWSDQGSLSYEQYF,TGTGCCTGGAGTGACCAGGGGTCTCTCTCCTACGAGCAGTACTTC,TRBJ2-7,.,15,TRBV30,.
CASSLRQGNYEQYF,TGTGCCAGCTCACTGAGACAGGGTAATTACGAGCAGTACTTC,TRBJ2-7,few,14,TRBV18,TRBD1
CASSHPPGTGRTETQYF,TGTGCCAGCAGCCATCCTCCCGGGACAGGGAGGACGGAGACCCAGTACTTC,TRBJ2-5,.,17,TRBV7-9,TRBD1
CASSYSPTGGTEAFF,TGTGCCAGCAGTTACTCCCCGACAGGGGGCACTGAAGCTTTCTTT,TRBJ1-1,.,15,TRBV6-5,TRBD1
CASSNYGLLEPQHF,TGTGCCAGTAGTAACTACGGATTATTAGAGCCCCAGCATTTT,TRBJ1-5,few,14,TRBV19,.
CASSLGEHEQFF,TGCGCCAGCAGCTTGGGAGAACATGAGCAGTTCTTC,TRBJ2-1,.,12,TRBV5-1,.
CASRGAGVRYEQYF,TGTGCCAGCCGGGGTGCGGGAGTTCGCTACGAGCAGTACTTC,TRBJ2-7,few,14,TRBV7-2,TRBD2
CASSLEASGKDEQYF,TGTGCCAGCAGCTTAGAAGCTAGCGGGAAAGACGAGCAGTACTTC,TRBJ2-7,.,15,TRBV7-6,TRBD2
CASSERRNLEGYTF,TGTGCCAGCAGTGAACGAAGGAACCTGGAGGGCTACACCTTC,TRBJ1-2,.,14,TRBV2,.
CASSLSPDSPLHF,TGCGCCAGCAGCTTGTCCCCGGATTCACCCCTCCACTTT,TRBJ1-6,.,13,TRBV5-1,.
CATSDRENTEAFF,TGTGCCACCTCAGACAGAGAGAACACTGAAGCTTTCTTT,TRBJ1-1,.,13,TRBV6-1,.
CASSYSGQNYGYTF,TGTGCCAGCAGTTACTCGGGACAGAACTATGGCTACACCTTC,TRBJ1-2,.,14,TRBV6-5,TRBD1
CASSESGRGQGRNQPQHF,TGTGCCAGCAGTGAAAGTGGGAGGGGACAGGGGAGGAATCAGCCCCAGCATTTT,TRBJ1-5,.,18,TRBV6-1,TRBD1
CASSISGFRAFF,TGTGCCAGTAGTATTAGCGGGTTTAGAGCTTTCTTT,TRBJ1-1,.,12,TRBV19,.
CASSIPGAAFLGGYTF,TGTGCCAGTAGTATACCAGGGGCCGCCTTCTTGGGTGGCTACACCTTC,TRBJ1-2,.,16,TRBV19,.
CASSLAQGPYNEQFF,TGCGCCAGCAGCTTGGCCCAGGGGCCCTACAATGAGCAGTTCTTC,TRBJ2-1,.,15,TRBV5-1,.
CASSPRGQGNTDTQYF,TGTGCCAGTAGTCCCCGGGGACAGGGGAACACAGATACGCAGTATTTT,TRBJ2-3,.,16,TRBV19,TRBD1
CAWSVRQGVNYEQYF,TGTGCCTGGAGTGTACGGCAGGGGGTGAACTACGAGCAGTACTTC,TRBJ2-7,.,15,TRBV30,TRBD1
CASSLLGGGNTDTQYF,TGTGCCAGCAGTCTTCTAGGGGGGGGGAACACAGATACGCAGTATTTT,TRBJ2-3,.,16,TRBV27,.
CASSTGGDTQYF,TGTGCCAGCTCTACCGGGGGGGATACGCAGTATTTT,TRBJ2-3,.,12,TRBV18,TRBD2
CASSWTSGSPQETQYF,TGTGCCAGCAGTTGGACTAGCGGGAGTCCTCAAGAGACCCAGTACTTC,TRBJ2-5,.,16,TRBV11-2,TRBD2
CASSEARGPTEAFF,TGTGCCAGCAGTGAGGCCAGGGGACCCACTGAAGCTTTCTTT,TRBJ1-1,medium-sized,14,TRBV6-1,.
CASSYGAEAAGELFF,TGTGCCAGCAGTTACGGAGCGGAGGCGGCCGGGGAGCTGTTTTTT,TRBJ2-2,.,15,TRBV6-6,.
CASSPLESAGNTEAFF,TGCGCCAGCAGCCCCCTCGAGAGCGCGGGGAACACTGAAGCTTTCTTT,TRBJ1-1,.,16,TRBV4-1,.
CSVEVRGGNTEAFF,TGCAGCGTTGAAGTACGAGGGGGAAACACTGAAGCTTTCTTT,TRBJ1-1,.,14,TRBV29-1,.
CASSFGGRGTEAFF,TGTGCCAGCAGCTTCGGGGGGCGAGGAACTGAAGCTTTCTTT,TRBJ1-1,.,14,TRBV7-2,.
CASSLRTASPYEQYF,TGTGCCAGCAGCTTAAGGACAGCCAGTCCCTACGAGCAGTACTTC,TRBJ2-7,.,15,TRBV7-2,.
CASSQALPGLAGAVTYEQYF,TGCGCCAGCAGCCAAGCCCTTCCGGGACTAGCGGGAGCGGTAACCTACGAGCAGTACTTC,TRBJ2-7,once,20,TRBV4-3,TRBD2
CASRSWGGTNTGELFF,TGTGCCAGCAGAAGTTGGGGGGGAACGAACACCGGGGAGCTGTTTTTT,TRBJ2-2,.,16,TRBV7-9,TRBD2
CASSFRGQGVLYEQYF,TGTGCCAGCAGCTTCCGTGGACAGGGAGTTCTCTACGAGCAGTACTTC,TRBJ2-7,.,16,TRBV13,TRBD1
CASSQGTGVKNEQFF,TGCGCCAGCAGCCAAGGGACGGGAGTAAAAAATGAGCAGTTCTTC,TRBJ2-1,.,15,TRBV4-3,.
CASRREGMSYEQYF,TGTGCCAGCAGGCGGGAGGGCATGTCCTACGAGCAGTACTTC,TRBJ2-7,.,14,TRBV2,TRBD2
CASSISGGTDTQYF,TGCGCCAGCAGCATTAGCGGGGGAACAGATACGCAGTATTTT,TRBJ2-3,.,14,TRBV5-1,TRBD2
CASRPDGVSRNTEAFF,TGTGCCAGCAGGCCGGACGGGGTAAGCAGGAACACTGAAGCTTTCTTT,TRBJ1-1,few,16,TRBV7-2,.
CAWRAGVGGNEQFF,TGTGCCTGGAGGGCGGGGGTTGGTGGGAATGAGCAGTTCTTC,TRBJ2-1,.,14,TRBV30,TRBD2
CASSMTDRRNEKLFF,TGTGCCAGTAGTATGACGGACAGGCGTAATGAAAAACTGTTTTTT,TRBJ1-4,.,15,TRBV19,TRBD1
CAASGAGDIGEQYF,TGTGCCGCATCCGGGGCAGGGGATATTGGCGAGCAGTACTTC,TRBJ2-7,.,14,TRBV2,.
CASSADHRGRENIQYF,TGTGCCAGCAGCGCCGACCACAGGGGAAGAGAAAACATTCAGTACTTC,TRBJ2-4,.,16,TRBV9,TRBD1
CASSYGRGPGYGYTF,TGTGCCAGCAGTTATGGTAGGGGGCCGGGCTATGGCTACACCTTC,TRBJ1-2,.,15,TRBV6-5,TRBD1
CASSSRERPNSYNEQFF,TGTGCCAGCAGCTCCCGGGAGCGGCCGAACTCCTACAATGAGCAGTTCTTC,TRBJ2-1,.,17,TRBV7-2,.
CSAGTGGGAFF,TGCAGTGCTGGGACCGGGGGAGGAGCTTTCTTT,TRBJ1-1,.,11,TRBV20-1,.
CASSEGQGATTEAFF,TGTGCCAGCAGTGAGGGACAGGGGGCGACTACTGAAGCTTTCTTT,TRBJ1-1,.,15,TRBV6-1,TRBD1
CASSPYSSNQPQHF,TGTGCCAGCTCACCATACTCGAGCAATCAGCCCCAGCATTTT,TRBJ1-5,.,14,TRBV18,.
CASSVGSGGNQPQHF,TGTGCCAGCAGTGTGGGGAGTGGAGGCAATCAGCCCCAGCATTTT,TRBJ1-5,.,15,TRBV2,.
CASSLYRLNSPLHF,TGTGCCAGCAGCTTATACAGGTTGAATTCACCCCTCCACTTT,TRBJ1-6,.,14,TRBV7-6,.